One TCR beta chain is described in this entry. From the germline J gene comes the end of the CDR3, since the read stops 3 residues before it. The CDR3 sequence is 15 residues long. Trimming pared 6 bases from V and 1 base from J, leaving 19 bases between. Germline assignment: CDR1 DFQATT and CDR2 SNEGSKA (reference sequence). Produced via immunoSEQ multiplex PCR; TCRdb's table is partial and in-frame only. The sample table includes around 30,000 clones. The data were obtained in a study of T cells in women clearing cervical HPV infection. The J gene is TRBJ2-7, the V gene TRBV20-1, with D possibly matching TRBD1 (6 bases). This TCR came from a woman aged 18 to 75 with a cervical HPV16 infection that either progressed to CIN3+ or cleared (not recorded which). The specimen sequenced was blood buffy coat. CDR3 in amino acids: CSATRSTGPSYEQYF. The DNA read from the CDR3 is TGCAGTGCAACACGGTCGACAGGCCCATCCTACGAG.